This T cell receptor beta chain was documented in a study of cytomegalovirus exposure and HLA in healthy donors. Study-level background: Clustering assigned about 76% of the approximately 400 genotyped donors to the Caucasian-associated ancestry cluster. The study's findings and limits: Many donors shared some public TCRs, even though most TCR sequences were rare.

As concerns this clone: The antigen is not known.

The CDR3 runs 16 residues. CDR1 is SGHTA, CDR2 FQGNSA, per germline. PCR employed 60 Vbeta and 13 Jbeta primers. The repertoire was sequenced with immunoSEQ multiplex PCR; TCRdb's copy has only in-frame clones and lacks some. The sample consists of about 150,000 clones, about 88% of them appearing once. This clonotype was sampled from a young woman in good health and CMV-seronegative. Sample: PBMCs. The chain couples TRBV7-2 to TRBJ2-5, with 8 bases lining up with TRBD2. The end of the DNA is better explained by TRBJ2-7, so the J call may be wrong. The CDR3: CASSYSGSGGSYEQYF. The CDR3 nucleotides are TGTGCCAGCAGCTACTCCGGGAGCGGGGGCTCCTACGAGCAGTACTTC.